Here is one TCR beta chain with its context. Its antigen is still unknown. The entry originates in a study of cytomegalovirus exposure and HLA in healthy donors. The donors, nominally healthy at sampling, likely had unrecorded immune exposures. Broader study findings: Analysis was performed later, and it showed HLA-associated TCR beta chains to be more clonally expanded than equally common others. Three of the chains that were CMV-associated were confirmed in vitro to be specific for CMV antigens. Several top significant clusters appeared, in a later analysis, to be linked to common viral pathogens.

Per the germline V gene, CDR1 is SGHAT and CDR2 is FQNNGV. V shed 4 bases and J shed 2 bases, with 13 bases lying between them. The length of the CDR3 is 15 residues. 13 Jbeta primers and 60 Vbeta primers were used for the PCR. The protocol was immunoSEQ multiplex PCR, while the TCRdb copy is restricted to in-frame clones and leaves out a portion. The sample carries over 150,000 clones, around 80% recorded once. The sample taken for sequencing was PBMCs. This chain joins TRBV11-2 and TRBJ2-3; TRBD2 might be the D (5 bases). This receptor was taken from a man aged 25 to 40 in good health and CMV-seropositive. As DNA, the CDR3 is TGTGCCAGCAGCTCCAGCCTAGCCGACACAGATACGCAGTATTTT. It translates to CASSSSLADTDTQYF.